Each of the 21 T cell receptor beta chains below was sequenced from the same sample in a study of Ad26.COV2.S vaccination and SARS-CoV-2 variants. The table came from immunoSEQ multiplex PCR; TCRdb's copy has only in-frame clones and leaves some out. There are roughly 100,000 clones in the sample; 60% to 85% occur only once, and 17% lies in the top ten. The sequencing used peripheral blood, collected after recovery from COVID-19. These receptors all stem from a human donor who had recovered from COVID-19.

CDR3 DNA sequence: TGTGCCAGCAGCTTGCGGACAGGAGATGAAAAACTGTTTTTT. This codes for CASSLRTGDEKLFF. J is TRBJ1-4 and V is TRBV7-9; 7 bases map to TRBD1. Germline V gives CDR1 SEHNR, CDR2 FQNEAQ (reference sequence). Trimming cost V 3 bases and J 6 bases; bases outside gene matches: 4. The CDR3 totals 14 residues. The whole variable domain, remainder taken from reference TRBV7-9 and TRBJ1-4, is DTGVSQNPRHKITKRGQNVTFRCDPISEHNRLYWYRQTLGQGPEFLTYFQNEAQLEKSRLLSDRFSAERPKGSFSTLEIQRTEQGDSAMYLCASSLRTGDEKLFFGSGTQLSVL.

CDR3 protein: CASSFGQSYEQYF. The CDR3 DNA reads TGTGCCAGCAGTTTCGGACAATCCTACGAGCAGTACTTC. The chain recombines TRBV12-3 or TRBV12-4 with TRBJ2-7; TRBD1 is a possible D gene (5 bases). V was cut by 3 bases and J by 1 base, with 7 bases left in between. The CDR3 is made up of 13 amino acids.

The CDR3 loop reads CASSREGRGHADTQYF. CDR3 DNA sequence: TGCGCCAGCAGCCGAGAAGGGAGGGGGCATGCAGATACGCAGTATTTT. V gene TRBV4-3 combines with J gene TRBJ2-3; tentatively, D is TRBD1 or TRBD2 (7 bases each). The germline V gene encodes CDR1 LGHNA and CDR2 YSLEER. V lost 4 bases to trimming and J lost 4 bases, with 18 bases between them. This CDR3 comprises 16 residues.

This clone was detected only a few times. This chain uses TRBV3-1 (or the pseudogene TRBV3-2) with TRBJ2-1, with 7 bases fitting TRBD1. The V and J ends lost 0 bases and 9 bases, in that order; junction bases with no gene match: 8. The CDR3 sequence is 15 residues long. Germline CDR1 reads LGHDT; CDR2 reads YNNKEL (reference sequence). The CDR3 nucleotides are TGTGCCAGCAGCCAAGAACGTAGAGGGGGCAGTGAGCAGTTCTTC. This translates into CASSQERRGGSEQFF.

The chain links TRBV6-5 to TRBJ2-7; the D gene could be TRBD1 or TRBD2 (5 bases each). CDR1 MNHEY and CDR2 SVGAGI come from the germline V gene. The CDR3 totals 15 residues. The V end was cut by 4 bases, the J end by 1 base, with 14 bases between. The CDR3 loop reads CASSSAGTESYEQYF. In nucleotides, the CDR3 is TGTGCCAGCAGTTCCGCCGGGACGGAGTCCTACGAGCAGTACTTC.

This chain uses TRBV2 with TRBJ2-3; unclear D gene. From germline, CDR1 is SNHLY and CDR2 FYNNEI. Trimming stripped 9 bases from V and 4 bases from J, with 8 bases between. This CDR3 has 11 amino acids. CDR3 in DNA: TGTGCCAGTCGCGTCCCAGATACGCAGTATTTT. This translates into CASRVPDTQYF.

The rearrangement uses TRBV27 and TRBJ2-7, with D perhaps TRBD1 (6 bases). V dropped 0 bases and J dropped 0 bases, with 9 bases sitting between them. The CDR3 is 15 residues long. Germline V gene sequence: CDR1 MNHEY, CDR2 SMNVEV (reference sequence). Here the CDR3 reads CASSLSGQPSYEQYF. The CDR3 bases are TGTGCCAGCAGTTTATCCGGACAGCCCTCCTACGAGCAGTACTTC.

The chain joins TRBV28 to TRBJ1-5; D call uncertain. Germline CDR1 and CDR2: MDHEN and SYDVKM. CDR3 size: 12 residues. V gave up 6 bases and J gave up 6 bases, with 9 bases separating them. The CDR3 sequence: CASRELSQPQHF. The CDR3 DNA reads TGTGCCAGCAGGGAGCTTAGTCAGCCCCAGCATTTT.

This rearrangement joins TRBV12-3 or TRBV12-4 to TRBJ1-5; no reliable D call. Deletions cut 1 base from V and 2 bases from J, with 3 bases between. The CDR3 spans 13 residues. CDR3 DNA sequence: TGTGCCAGCAGTTTAGGTCGCAATCAGCCCCAGCATTTT. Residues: CASSLGRNQPQHF.

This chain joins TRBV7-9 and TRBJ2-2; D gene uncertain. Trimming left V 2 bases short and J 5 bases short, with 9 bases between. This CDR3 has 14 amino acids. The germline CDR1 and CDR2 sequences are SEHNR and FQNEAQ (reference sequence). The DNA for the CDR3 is TGTGCCAGCAGCTTAAGGGAAGATACCGGGGAGCTGTTTTTT. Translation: CASSLREDTGELFF.

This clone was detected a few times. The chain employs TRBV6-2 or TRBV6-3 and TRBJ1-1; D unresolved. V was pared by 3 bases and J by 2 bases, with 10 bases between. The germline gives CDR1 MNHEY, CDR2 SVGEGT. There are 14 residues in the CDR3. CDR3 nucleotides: TGTGCCAGCAGTTATAGAGGCGGAAACACTGAAGCTTTCTTT. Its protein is CASSYRGGNTEAFF.

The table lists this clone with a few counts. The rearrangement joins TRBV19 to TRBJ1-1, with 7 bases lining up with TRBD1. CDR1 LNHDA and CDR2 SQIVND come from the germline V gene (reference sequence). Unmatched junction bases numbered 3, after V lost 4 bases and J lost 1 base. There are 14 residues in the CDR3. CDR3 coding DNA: TGTGCCAGTAGTACAAACAGGGGGAACACTGAAGCTTTCTTT. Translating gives CASSTNRGNTEAFF.

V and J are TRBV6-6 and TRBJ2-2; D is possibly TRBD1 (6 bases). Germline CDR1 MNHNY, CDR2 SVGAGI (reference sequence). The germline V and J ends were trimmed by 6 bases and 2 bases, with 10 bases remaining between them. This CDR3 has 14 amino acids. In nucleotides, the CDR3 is TGTGCCAGCAGACAGGGTTTTAACACCGGGGAGCTGTTTTTT. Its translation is CASRQGFNTGELFF.

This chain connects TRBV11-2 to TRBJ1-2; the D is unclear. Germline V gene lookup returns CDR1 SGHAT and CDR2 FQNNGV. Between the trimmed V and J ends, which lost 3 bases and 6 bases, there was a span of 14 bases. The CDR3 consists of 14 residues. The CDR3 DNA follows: TGTGCCAGCAGCTTGGGTGAAGACACCGATGGCTACACCTTC. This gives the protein CASSLGEDTDGYTF.

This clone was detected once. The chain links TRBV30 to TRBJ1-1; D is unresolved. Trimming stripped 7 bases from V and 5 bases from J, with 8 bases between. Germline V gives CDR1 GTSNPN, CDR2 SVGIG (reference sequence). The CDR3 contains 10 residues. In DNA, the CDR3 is TGTGCCTCCGCGTTTACTGAAGCTTTCTTT. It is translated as CASAFTEAFF.

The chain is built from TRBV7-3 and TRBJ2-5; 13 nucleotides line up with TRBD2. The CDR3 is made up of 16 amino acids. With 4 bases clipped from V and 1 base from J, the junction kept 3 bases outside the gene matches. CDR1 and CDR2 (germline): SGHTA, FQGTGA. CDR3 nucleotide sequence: TGTGCCAGCAGCTCAGGACTAGCGGGGGCCCAAGAGACCCAGTACTTC. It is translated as CASSSGLAGAQETQYF.

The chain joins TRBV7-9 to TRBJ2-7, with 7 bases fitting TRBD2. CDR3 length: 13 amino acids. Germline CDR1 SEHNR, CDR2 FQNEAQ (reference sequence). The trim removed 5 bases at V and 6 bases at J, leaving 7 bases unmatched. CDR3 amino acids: CASSNRGGIEQYF. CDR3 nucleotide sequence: TGTGCCAGCAGCAACCGCGGGGGAATCGAGCAGTACTTC. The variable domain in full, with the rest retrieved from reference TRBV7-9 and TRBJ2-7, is DTGVSQNPRHKITKRGQNVTFRCDPISEHNRLYWYRQTLGQGPEFLTYFQNEAQLEKSRLLSDRFSAERPKGSFSTLEIQRTEQGDSAMYLCASSNRGGIEQYFGPGTRLTVT.

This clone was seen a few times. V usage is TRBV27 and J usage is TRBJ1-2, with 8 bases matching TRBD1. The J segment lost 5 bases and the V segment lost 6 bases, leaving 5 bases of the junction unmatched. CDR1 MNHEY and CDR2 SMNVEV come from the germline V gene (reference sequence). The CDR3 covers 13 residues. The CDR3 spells CASRTGDFYGYTF. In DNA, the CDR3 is TGTGCCAGCAGGACAGGGGATTTTTATGGCTACACCTTC.

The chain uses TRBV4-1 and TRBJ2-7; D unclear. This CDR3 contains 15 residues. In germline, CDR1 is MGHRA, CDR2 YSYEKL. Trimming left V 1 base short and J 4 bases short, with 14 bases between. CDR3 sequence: CASSQGPQNDYEQYF. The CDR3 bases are TGCGCCAGCAGCCAAGGACCCCAGAATGATTACGAGCAGTACTTC.

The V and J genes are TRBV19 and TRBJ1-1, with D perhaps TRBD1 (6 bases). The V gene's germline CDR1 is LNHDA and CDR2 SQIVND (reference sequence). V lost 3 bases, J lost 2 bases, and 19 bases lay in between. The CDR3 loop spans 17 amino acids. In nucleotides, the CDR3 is TGTGCCAGTAGTATGGTAATAGGGGGGCGAGGAAACACTGAAGCTTTCTTT. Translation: CASSMVIGGRGNTEAFF.

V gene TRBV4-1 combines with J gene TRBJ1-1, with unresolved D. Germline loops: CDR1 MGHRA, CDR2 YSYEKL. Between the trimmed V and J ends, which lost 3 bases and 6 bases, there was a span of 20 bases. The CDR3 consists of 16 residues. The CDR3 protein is CASSHNPGRGDAEAFF. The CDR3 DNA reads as TGCGCCAGCAGCCACAACCCTGGGCGGGGTGACGCTGAAGCTTTCTTT.